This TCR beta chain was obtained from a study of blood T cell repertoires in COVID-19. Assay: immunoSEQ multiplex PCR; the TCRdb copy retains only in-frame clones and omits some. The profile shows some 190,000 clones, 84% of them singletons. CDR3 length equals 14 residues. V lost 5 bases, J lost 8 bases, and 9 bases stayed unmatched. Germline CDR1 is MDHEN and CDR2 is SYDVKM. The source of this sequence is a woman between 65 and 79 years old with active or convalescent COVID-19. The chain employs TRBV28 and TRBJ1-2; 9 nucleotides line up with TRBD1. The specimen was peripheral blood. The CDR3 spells CASSTPQGAGGYTF. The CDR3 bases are TGTGCCAGCAGTACCCCACAGGGGGCAGGCGGCTACACCTTC.